One and the same sample provided the 32 T cell receptor beta chains below, sequenced in a study of control samples from healthy donors and cancer patients. Method: immunoSEQ multiplex PCR; TCRdb's copy keeps in-frame clones and lacks some. The table shows 70,000 to 80,000 clones, with roughly 82% occurring only once. The sample comprised blood. The source is a man over 45 in good health.

Only a few counts were recorded for this clone. The chain uses TRBV24-1 and TRBJ2-7; possibly TRBD1 or TRBD2 for D (5 bases each). This CDR3 is built from 15 residues. Germline CDR1 is KGHDR and CDR2 is SFDVKD. V shed 5 bases and J shed 6 bases, with 19 bases lying between them. The CDR3: CATSGTGATIGEQYF. The DNA of the CDR3 is TGTGCCACCAGTGGAACCGGGGCTACGATCGGCGAGCAGTACTTC.

This clone was observed a few times. In DNA form, the CDR3 reads TGTGCCTGGGGACAGGGCGAGCAGTACTTC. It is translated as CAWGQGEQYF. The chain links TRBV30 to TRBJ2-7; 8 bases map to TRBD1. The CDR3 consists of 10 residues. The germline V gene encodes CDR1 GTSNPN and CDR2 SVGIG (reference sequence). J was trimmed by 6 bases and V by 5 bases; bases with no gene match: 0. The full variable domain, with the rest looked up from reference TRBV30 and TRBJ2-7, is SQTIHQWPATLVQPVGSPLSLECTVEGTSNPNLYWYRQAAGRGLQLLFYSVGIGQISSEVPQNLSASRPQDRQFILSSKKLLLSDSGFYLCAWGQGEQYFGPGTRLTVT.

This chain connects TRBV5-1 to TRBJ1-3; D is undetermined. This CDR3 is 14 amino acids long. CDR1 and CDR2 from the germline V gene are SGHRS and YFSETQ. The V gene lost 0 bases and the J gene lost 4 bases, with 8 bases spanning the gap. CDR3 residues: CASSLDSTGNTIYF. DNA of the CDR3: TGCGCCAGCAGCTTGGACTCAACGGGAAACACCATATATTTT.

The chain joins TRBV4-1 to TRBJ2-3; 9 positions agree with TRBD1. Trimming cost V 0 bases and J 4 bases; bases outside gene matches: 5. The CDR3 covers 16 residues. Germline V gene sequence: CDR1 MGHRA, CDR2 YSYEKL. The CDR3 DNA reads as TGCGCCAGCAGCCAAGAGTGGGACAGGGTTGCAGATACGCAGTATTTT. Translation gives CASSQEWDRVADTQYF.

CDR3 residues: CAISDGYTGELFF. Written as DNA, the CDR3 is TGTGCCATCAGTGATGGTTACACCGGGGAGCTGTTTTTT. The J gene is TRBJ2-2, the V gene TRBV10-3; D gene unclear. The CDR3 spans 13 residues. Trimming removed 3 bases from V and 3 bases from J, with 5 bases in between. Germline lookup yields CDR1 ENHRY and CDR2 SYGVKD.

The chain links TRBV6-1 to TRBJ1-1; D remains unclear. The CDR3 spans 14 residues. With 5 bases removed from V and 3 bases from J, the gap between germline ends came to 13 bases. Germline lookup yields CDR1 MNHNS and CDR2 SASEGT. In DNA, the CDR3 is TGTGCCAGCAGTTATGCTCTAATGGACACTGAAGCTTTCTTT. Protein: CASSYALMDTEAFF.

The gene calls are TRBV10-3 and TRBJ1-2; TRBD1 matches 7 bases. J gave up 3 bases and V 7 bases, and 17 bases lay outside the gene matches. Germline values: CDR1 ENHRY, CDR2 SYGVKD. The CDR3 consists of 17 residues. The CDR3 region is CAIKKNYGTVRDYGYTF. In DNA, the CDR3 is TGTGCCATCAAGAAGAATTATGGGACAGTTCGCGACTATGGCTACACCTTC.

The V call is TRBV27, the J call TRBJ1-1; D gene ambiguous. Trimming took 2 bases from V and 4 from J, leaving 14 bases between them. CDR3 length: 15 residues. CDR1 is MNHEY and CDR2 is SMNVEV in the germline V gene (reference sequence). CDR3 coding DNA: TGTGCCAGCAGTTTAGAGGGTGGTTTCGGCACTGAAGCTTTCTTT. It codes for CASSLEGGFGTEAFF.

The rearrangement uses TRBV19 and TRBJ1-5, with 10 bases identical to TRBD1. This CDR3 spans 15 amino acids. V lost 1 base and J lost 7; bases outside the gene matches: 4. In germline, CDR1 is LNHDA, CDR2 SQIVND (reference sequence). CDR3 nucleotides: TGTGCCAGTAGTATAGGGGACAGGGGACGGCAGCCCCAGCATTTT. Its protein is CASSIGDRGRQPQHF.

This clone was observed once. The chain is built from TRBV5-4 and TRBJ1-6; D unresolved. CDR1 is SGHNT, CDR2 YYREEE, per germline (reference sequence). The CDR3 is made up of 15 amino acids. The V end was cut by 3 bases, the J end by 11 bases, with 18 bases between. Here the CDR3 reads CASSSKDGGHAPLHF. In DNA form, the CDR3 reads TGTGCCAGCAGCTCGAAGGACGGTGGTCATGCACCCCTCCACTTT.

The rearrangement uses TRBV6-6 and TRBJ2-3; possibly TRBD1 or TRBD2 for D (5 bases each). CDR1 MNHNY and CDR2 SVGAGI come from the germline V gene (reference sequence). Trimming took 1 base from V and 6 from J, leaving 8 bases between them. The CDR3 extends over 13 amino acids. DNA for the CDR3: TGTGCCAGCAGTTACTTGGGGGTCGATACGCAGTATTTT. Translating it yields CASSYLGVDTQYF.

In this sample, this clone turned up once. The rearrangement links TRBV11-2 to TRBJ1-3; 7 bases map to TRBD1. Per the germline V gene, CDR1 is SGHAT and CDR2 is FQNNGV. V lost 4 bases and J lost 3; bases outside the gene matches: 6. The CDR3 is 15 residues long. The DNA for the CDR3 is TGTGCCAGCAGCTATAAGGGGGCTTTTGGAAACACCATATATTTT. This sequence encodes CASSYKGAFGNTIYF. The whole variable domain, remainder taken from reference TRBV11-2 and TRBJ1-3, is EAGVAQSPRYKIIEKRQSVAFWCNPISGHATLYWYQQILGQGPKLLIQFQNNGVVDDSQLPKDRFSAERLKGVDSTLKIQPAKLEDSAVYLCASSYKGAFGNTIYFGEGSWLTVV.

Comment on this clone: The same CDR3 is also encoded by other DNA sequences in this sample. The rearrangement joins TRBV5-1 to TRBJ1-5, with a possible D match to TRBD1 (5 bases). The CDR3 is made up of 15 amino acids. The germline V gene encodes CDR1 SGHRS and CDR2 YFSETQ. Trimming stripped 0 bases from V and 5 bases from J, with 12 bases between. Here the CDR3 DNA reads TGCGCCAGCAGCTTGGTTCCAGGGAGTTATCAGCCCCAGCATTTT. It is translated as CASSLVPGSYQPQHF. The full variable domain, completed using reference TRBV5-1 and TRBJ1-5, is KAGVTQTPRYLIKTRGQQVTLSCSPISGHRSVSWYQQTPGQGLQFLFEYFSETQRNKGNFPGRFSGRQFSNSRSEMNVSTLELGDSALYLCASSLVPGSYQPQHFGDGTRLSIL.

V gene TRBV7-9 combines with J gene TRBJ1-1; no clear D gene. CDR3 size: 13 residues. V lost 6 bases and J 4 bases, leaving 12 bases between the germline ends. Looked up from germline, CDR1 is SEHNR and CDR2 is FQNEAQ (reference sequence). The CDR3 DNA sequence: TGTGCCAGCAGTTCTAATTCTGGCACTGAAGCTTTCTTT. It is translated as CASSSNSGTEAFF.

The gene calls are TRBV19 and TRBJ1-5; 7 bases fit TRBD1. The germline V gene has CDR1 LNHDA and CDR2 SQIVND (reference sequence). CDR3 size: 16 residues. Germline trimming cut 5 bases from V and 1 base from J; bases unmatched to any gene: 8. Here the CDR3 reads CASSLGGGQSNQPQHF. For the CDR3, the DNA is TGTGCCAGTAGTCTAGGGGGCGGGCAGAGCAATCAGCCCCAGCATTTT.

The chain recombines TRBV9 with TRBJ1-1, with D possibly matching TRBD1 (6 bases). V lost 1 base, J lost 4 bases, and 11 bases lay in between. The CDR3 totals 14 residues. Germline CDR1 is SGDLS and CDR2 is YYNGEE. CDR3 nucleotide sequence: TGTGCCAGCAGCGTACAGGGGCAGGGCACTGAAGCTTTCTTT. Its translation is CASSVQGQGTEAFF.

The chain uses TRBV7-2 and TRBJ2-3; D is ambiguous. Germline V CDR1 and CDR2: SGHTA, FQGNSA. The CDR3 is made up of 11 amino acids. Trimming shortened V by 6 bases and J by 6 bases, and 7 bases separated the two germline ends. CDR3 region: CASRGADTQYF. For the CDR3, the DNA is TGTGCCAGCAGAGGAGCGGATACGCAGTATTTT.

The V call is TRBV28, the J call TRBJ1-1; the D gene is possibly TRBD1 (5 bases). The V end was cut by 4 bases, the J end by 1 base, with 16 bases between. The CDR3 consists of 16 residues. Germline assignment: CDR1 MDHEN and CDR2 SYDVKM. In nucleotides, the CDR3 is TGTGCCAGCAGTTCCCCGGGACCCAGACGGAACACTGAAGCTTTCTTT. Translating it yields CASSSPGPRRNTEAFF.

This clone turned up a few times. J is TRBJ2-1 and V is TRBV10-3; 7 bases line up with TRBD1. Germline V gene lookup returns CDR1 ENHRY and CDR2 SYGVKD. The CDR3 contains 13 residues. Germline trimming cut 7 bases from V and 5 bases from J; bases unmatched to any gene: 5. The CDR3 coding sequence is TGTGCCATCAAAGACAGGGATAACAATGAGCAGTTCTTC. Its translation: CAIKDRDNNEQFF.

Here the CDR3 reads CASSFLPETEAFF. CDR3 nucleotides: TGTGCCAGCAGCTTCCTACCGGAAACTGAAGCTTTCTTT. The chain employs TRBV7-9 and TRBJ1-1; D is ambiguous. The CDR3 extends over 13 amino acids. Germline CDR1 and CDR2: SEHNR and FQNEAQ (reference sequence). The germline V and J ends were trimmed by 3 bases and 5 bases, with 10 bases remaining between them.

The J gene is TRBJ2-1, the V gene TRBV30; D is possibly TRBD2 (5 bases). V lost 0 bases and J lost 9, with 12 bases in between. The germline gives CDR1 GTSNPN, CDR2 SVGIG (reference sequence). The CDR3 has 13 amino acids. Written as DNA, the CDR3 is TGTGCCTGGAGTGTACAGAGGGAGAGTGAGCAGTTCTTC. This sequence encodes CAWSVQRESEQFF.

This clone is a singleton in its sample. The rearrangement links TRBV3-1 (or the pseudogene TRBV3-2) to TRBJ2-7, with D hard to call. Germline CDR1 LGHDT, CDR2 YNNKEL (reference sequence). The CDR3 is 15 amino acids. Trimming pared 1 base from V and 2 bases from J, leaving 12 bases between. As DNA, the CDR3 is TGTGCCAGCAGCCAAGGACCCTCACTTACCTACGAGCAGTACTTC. Translating gives CASSQGPSLTYEQYF.

The genes are TRBV7-9 and TRBJ1-3; D unresolved. The V end was cut by 1 base, the J end by 3 bases, with 4 bases between. Germline CDR1 and CDR2: SEHNR and FQNEAQ (reference sequence). This CDR3 comprises 13 residues. DNA of the CDR3: TGTGCCAGCAGCTTAGTCAGTGGAAACACCATATATTTT. Its protein is CASSLVSGNTIYF.

This clone was counted a few times. This chain connects TRBV6-5 to TRBJ2-1; TRBD2 agrees at 10 bases. There are 15 residues in the CDR3. Germline values: CDR1 MNHEY, CDR2 SVGAGI. Trimming took 6 bases from V and 2 from J; bases not matched to a gene: 4. The chain's CDR3 is CASRVLAGPYNEQFF. The CDR3 coding sequence is TGTGCCAGCAGAGTACTAGCGGGGCCCTACAATGAGCAGTTCTTC.

On this clone itself: A read error may produce the germline difference seen at one junction end. The chain employs TRBV28 and TRBJ2-7, with TRBD1 matching over 8 bases. Germline values: CDR1 MDHEN, CDR2 SYDVKM. The CDR3 is 14 residues long. For the CDR3, the DNA is TGTGCCAGCAGTTTAAGGGACAGGACGTATGAGCAGTGCTTC. This encodes CASSLRDRTYEQCF.

The chain combines TRBV9 with TRBJ2-7, with D tentatively TRBD1 or TRBD2 (5 bases each). V lost 1 base and J lost 1, with 15 bases in between. Germline V lookup: CDR1 SGDLS, CDR2 YYNGEE. The CDR3 consists of 16 residues. The DNA for the CDR3 is TGTGCCAGCAGCGTAAGTCTAAGGGACGAATCCTACGAGCAGTACTTC. This sequence encodes CASSVSLRDESYEQYF.

V gene TRBV29-1 combines with J gene TRBJ1-1; D unclear. Germline values: CDR1 SQVTM, CDR2 ANQGSEA. V lost 8 bases and J lost 1, with 17 bases in between. The CDR3 consists of 14 residues. The DNA of the CDR3 is TGCAGCACGGAAGGAAAGGCGGCGAACACTGAAGCTTTCTTT. Protein sequence: CSTEGKAANTEAFF.

The chain recombines TRBV27 with TRBJ2-2, with D possibly TRBD1 on 6 matching bases. Germline loops: CDR1 MNHEY, CDR2 SMNVEV (reference sequence). V lost 5 bases and J 7 bases, leaving 11 bases between the germline ends. This CDR3 is built from 13 residues. CDR3 sequence: CASSPTGIGELFF. The CDR3 DNA reads as TGTGCCAGCAGTCCCACAGGGATCGGGGAGCTGTTTTTT.

The chain employs TRBV28 and TRBJ2-5, with TRBD2 matching over 9 bases. J lost 4 bases, V lost 2 bases, and 5 bases had no gene match. Looked up from germline, CDR1 is MDHEN and CDR2 is SYDVKM. The CDR3 is made up of 15 amino acids. The CDR3 DNA sequence: TGTGCCAGCAGTTTACAAGCGGGAGGATCAGAGACCCAGTACTTC. It translates to CASSLQAGGSETQYF.

This clone was seen once. The rearrangement joins TRBV7-2 to TRBJ1-2; perhaps TRBD1 as D (5 bases). This CDR3 has 15 residues. Germline loops: CDR1 SGHTA, CDR2 FQGNSA. The V and J ends lost 3 bases and 2 bases respectively, with 13 bases between them. CDR3: CASSLVGEGNYGYTF. Written as DNA, the CDR3 is TGTGCCAGCAGCTTGGTAGGGGAGGGGAACTATGGCTACACCTTC.

The V call is TRBV9, the J call TRBJ2-2, with 7 bases identical to TRBD2. From germline, CDR1 is SGDLS and CDR2 YYNGEE. This CDR3 region has 15 residues. With V trimmed by 3 bases and J by 6 bases, 8 bases remained unmatched. The CDR3 is CASSAGVAGPGELFF. The CDR3 bases are TGTGCCAGCAGCGCGGGAGTAGCGGGCCCCGGGGAGCTGTTTTTT.

The V gene is TRBV30, the J gene TRBJ1-1; no firm D call. Trimming cost V 2 bases and J 4 bases, with 8 bases left between them. Germline CDR1 GTSNPN, CDR2 SVGIG (reference sequence). This CDR3 has 12 amino acids. The CDR3 loop reads CAWSRQGTEAFF. As DNA, the CDR3 is TGTGCCTGGAGTAGACAAGGCACTGAAGCTTTCTTT.